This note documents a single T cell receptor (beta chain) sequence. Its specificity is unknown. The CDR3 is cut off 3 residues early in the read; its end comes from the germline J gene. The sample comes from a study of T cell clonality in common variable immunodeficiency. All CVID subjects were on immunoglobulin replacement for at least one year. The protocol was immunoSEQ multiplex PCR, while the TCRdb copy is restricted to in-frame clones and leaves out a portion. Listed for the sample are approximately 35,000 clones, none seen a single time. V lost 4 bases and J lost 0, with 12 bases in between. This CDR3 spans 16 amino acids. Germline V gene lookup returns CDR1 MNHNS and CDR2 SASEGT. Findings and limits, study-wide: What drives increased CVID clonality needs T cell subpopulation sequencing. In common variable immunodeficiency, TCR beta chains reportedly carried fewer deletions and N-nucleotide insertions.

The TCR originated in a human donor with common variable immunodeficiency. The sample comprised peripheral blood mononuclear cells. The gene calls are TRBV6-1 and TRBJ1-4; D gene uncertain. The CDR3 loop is CASSAQDSATNEKLFF. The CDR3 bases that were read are TGTGCCAGCAGTGCCCAGGACTCTGCAACTAATGAAAAA.